This TCR beta chain was captured in a study of cytomegalovirus exposure and HLA in healthy donors. Notes on the study in general: Using the classifier, cytomegalovirus status was reportedly diagnosed with high specificity and sensitivity. It was 150 or so TCR beta chains that were listed as cytomegalovirus-associated. The study assumed roughly uniform donor sequencing depth for presence/absence analyses. Exclusion applied to some V segments, including TRBV6-2 and TRBV6-3, as they were indistinguishable.

The CDR3 runs to 15 residues. Germline CDR1 reads LGHNA; CDR2 reads YNFKEQ. The V end lost 0 bases, the J end lost 2 bases, and 10 bases lay between the germline ends. In this sample, this clone turned up a few times. Its antigen is undetermined. Both 60 Vbeta primers and 13 Jbeta primers went into the PCR. The repertoire was sequenced with immunoSEQ multiplex PCR; TCRdb's copy has only in-frame clones and lacks some. The sample shows roughly 190,000 clones, 70% to 75% of them seen only once. The receptor was isolated from a young man in good health and CMV-seropositive. Specimen: PBMCs. This chain connects TRBV4-2 to TRBJ1-2; no firm D call. As DNA, the CDR3 is TGTGCCAGCAGCCAAGATCTCGGACTCAACTATGGCTACACCTTC. Encoded protein: CASSQDLGLNYGYTF.